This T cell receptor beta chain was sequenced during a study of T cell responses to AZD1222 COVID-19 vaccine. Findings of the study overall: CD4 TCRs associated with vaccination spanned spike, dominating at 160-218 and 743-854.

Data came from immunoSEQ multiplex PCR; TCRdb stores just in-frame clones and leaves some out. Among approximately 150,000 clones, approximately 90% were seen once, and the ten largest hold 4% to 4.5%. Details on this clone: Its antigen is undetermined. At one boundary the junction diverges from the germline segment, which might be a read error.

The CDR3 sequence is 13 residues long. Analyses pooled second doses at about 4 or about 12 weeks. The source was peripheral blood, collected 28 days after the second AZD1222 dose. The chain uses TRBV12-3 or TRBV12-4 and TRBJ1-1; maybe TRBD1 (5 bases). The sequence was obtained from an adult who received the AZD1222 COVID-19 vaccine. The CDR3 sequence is CASGQGLNAEAFF. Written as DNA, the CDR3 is TGTGCCAGCGGACAAGGACTGAACGCTGAAGCTTTCTTT.